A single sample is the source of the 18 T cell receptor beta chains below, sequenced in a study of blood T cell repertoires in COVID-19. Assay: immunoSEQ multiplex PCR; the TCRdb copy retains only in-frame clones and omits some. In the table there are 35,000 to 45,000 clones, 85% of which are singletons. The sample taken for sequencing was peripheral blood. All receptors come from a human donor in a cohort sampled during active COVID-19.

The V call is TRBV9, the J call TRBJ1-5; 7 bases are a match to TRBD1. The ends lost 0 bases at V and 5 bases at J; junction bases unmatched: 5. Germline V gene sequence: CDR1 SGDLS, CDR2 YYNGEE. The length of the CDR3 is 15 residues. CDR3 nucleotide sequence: TGTGCCAGCAGCGTAGGGCAGGGGGTTGATCAGCCCCAGCATTTT. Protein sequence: CASSVGQGVDQPQHF.

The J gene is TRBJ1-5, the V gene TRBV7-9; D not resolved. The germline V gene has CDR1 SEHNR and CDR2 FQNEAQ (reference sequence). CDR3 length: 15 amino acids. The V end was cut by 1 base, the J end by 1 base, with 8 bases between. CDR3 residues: CASSLGDTSNQPQHF. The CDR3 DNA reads TGTGCCAGCAGCTTAGGAGACACAAGCAATCAGCCCCAGCATTTT.

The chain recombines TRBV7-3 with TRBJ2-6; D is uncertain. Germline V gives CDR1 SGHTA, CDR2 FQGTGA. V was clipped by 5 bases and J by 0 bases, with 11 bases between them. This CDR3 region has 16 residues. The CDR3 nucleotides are TGTGCCAGCAGCCAGTACCCCCGCTCTGGGGCCAACGTCCTGACTTTC. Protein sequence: CASSQYPRSGANVLTF. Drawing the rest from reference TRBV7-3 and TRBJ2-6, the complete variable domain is GAGVSQTPSNKVTEKGKYVELRCDPISGHTALYWYRQSLGQGPEFLIYFQGTGAADDSGLPNDRFFAVRPEGSVSTLKIQRTERGDSAVYLCASSQYPRSGANVLTFGAGSRLTVL.

The CDR3 DNA reads as TGTGCCAGCAGCGCCGGGACTGATGCCAATCAGCCCCAGCATTTT. It codes for CASSAGTDANQPQHF. V and J are TRBV6-5 and TRBJ1-5, with D possibly matching TRBD1 (5 bases). CDR1 is MNHEY and CDR2 is SVGAGI in the germline V gene. V was trimmed by 6 bases and J by 3 bases, leaving 15 bases between them. The CDR3 contains 15 residues.

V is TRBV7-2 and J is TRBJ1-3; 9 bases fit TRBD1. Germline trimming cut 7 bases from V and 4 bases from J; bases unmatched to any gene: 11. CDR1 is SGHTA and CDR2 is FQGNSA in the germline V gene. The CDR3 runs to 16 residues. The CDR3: CASIPPPGTGGNTIYF. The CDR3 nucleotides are TGTGCCAGCATCCCTCCCCCCGGGACAGGGGGAAACACCATATATTTT. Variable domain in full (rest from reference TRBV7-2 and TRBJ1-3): GAGVSQSPSNKVTEKGKDVELRCDPISGHTALYWYRQSLGQGLEFLIYFQGNSAPDKSGLPSDRFSAERTGGSVSTLTIQRTQQEDSAVYLCASIPPPGTGGNTIYFGEGSWLTVV.

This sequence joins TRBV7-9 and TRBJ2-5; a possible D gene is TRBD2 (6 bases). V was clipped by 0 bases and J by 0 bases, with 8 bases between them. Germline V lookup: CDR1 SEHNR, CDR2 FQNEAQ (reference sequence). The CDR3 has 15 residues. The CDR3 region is CASSLASGYQETQYF. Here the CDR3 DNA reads TGTGCCAGCAGCTTAGCTAGCGGATACCAAGAGACCCAGTACTTC.

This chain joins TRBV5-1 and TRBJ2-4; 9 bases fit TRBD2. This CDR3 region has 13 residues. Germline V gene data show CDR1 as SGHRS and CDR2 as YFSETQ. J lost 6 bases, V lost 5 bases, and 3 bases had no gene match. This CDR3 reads CASRGTSSNIQYF. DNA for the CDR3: TGCGCCAGCAGGGGGACTAGCTCAAACATTCAGTACTTC.

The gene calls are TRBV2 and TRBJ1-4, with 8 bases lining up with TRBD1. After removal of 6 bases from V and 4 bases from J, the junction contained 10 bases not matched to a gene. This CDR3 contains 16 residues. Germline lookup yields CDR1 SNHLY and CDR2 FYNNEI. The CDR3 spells CASSVPPGGVNEKLFF. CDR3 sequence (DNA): TGTGCCAGCAGCGTCCCCCCAGGGGGCGTTAATGAAAAACTGTTTTTT.

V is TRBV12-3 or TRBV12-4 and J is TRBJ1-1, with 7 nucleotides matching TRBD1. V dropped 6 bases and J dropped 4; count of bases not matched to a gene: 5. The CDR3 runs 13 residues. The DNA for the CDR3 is TGTGCCAGCAGACCTCCAGGGGGCACTGAAGCTTTCTTT. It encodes CASRPPGGTEAFF.

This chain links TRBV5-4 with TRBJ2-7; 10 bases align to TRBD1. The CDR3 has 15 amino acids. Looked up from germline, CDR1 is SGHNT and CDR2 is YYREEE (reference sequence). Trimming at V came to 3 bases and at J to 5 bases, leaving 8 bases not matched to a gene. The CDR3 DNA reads TGTGCCAGCAGCTCCACCGGGACAGGGGACCACGAGCAGTACTTC. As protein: CASSSTGTGDHEQYF.

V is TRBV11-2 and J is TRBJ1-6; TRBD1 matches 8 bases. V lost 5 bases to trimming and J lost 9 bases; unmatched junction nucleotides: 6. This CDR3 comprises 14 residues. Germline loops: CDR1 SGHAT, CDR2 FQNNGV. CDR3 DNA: TGTGCCAGCAGCCGCGGACAGGGTGGTTCACCCCTCCACTTT. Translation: CASSRGQGGSPLHF.

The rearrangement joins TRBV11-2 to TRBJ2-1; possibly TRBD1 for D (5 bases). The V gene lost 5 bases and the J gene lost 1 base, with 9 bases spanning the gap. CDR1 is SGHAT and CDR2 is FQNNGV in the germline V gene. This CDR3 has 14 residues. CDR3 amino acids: CASSLTGSYNEQFF. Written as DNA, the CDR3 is TGTGCCAGCAGCCTTACAGGTTCCTACAATGAGCAGTTCTTC.

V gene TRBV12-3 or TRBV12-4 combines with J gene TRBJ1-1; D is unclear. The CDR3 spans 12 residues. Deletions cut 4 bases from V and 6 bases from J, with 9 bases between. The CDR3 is CASSSSPAEAFF. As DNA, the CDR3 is TGTGCCAGCAGTTCCTCTCCGGCTGAAGCTTTCTTT.

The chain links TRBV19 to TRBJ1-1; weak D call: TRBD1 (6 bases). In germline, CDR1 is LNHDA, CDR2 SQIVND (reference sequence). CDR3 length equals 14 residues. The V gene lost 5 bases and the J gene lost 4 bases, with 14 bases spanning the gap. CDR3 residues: CASSSGGGATEAFF. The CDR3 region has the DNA TGTGCCAGTAGTTCGGGAGGGGGGGCCACTGAAGCTTTCTTT.

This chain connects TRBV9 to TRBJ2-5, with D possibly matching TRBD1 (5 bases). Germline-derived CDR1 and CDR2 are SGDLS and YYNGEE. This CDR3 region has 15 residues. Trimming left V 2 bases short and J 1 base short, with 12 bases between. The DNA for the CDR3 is TGTGCCAGCAGCGTTTCGACAGCCCTCCAAGAGACCCAGTACTTC. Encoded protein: CASSVSTALQETQYF.

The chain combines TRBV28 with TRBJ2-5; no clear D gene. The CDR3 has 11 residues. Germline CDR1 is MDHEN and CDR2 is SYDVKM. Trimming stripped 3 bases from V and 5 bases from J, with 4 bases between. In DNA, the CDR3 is TGTGCCAGCAGTTTCGGGGAGACCCAGTACTTC. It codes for CASSFGETQYF.

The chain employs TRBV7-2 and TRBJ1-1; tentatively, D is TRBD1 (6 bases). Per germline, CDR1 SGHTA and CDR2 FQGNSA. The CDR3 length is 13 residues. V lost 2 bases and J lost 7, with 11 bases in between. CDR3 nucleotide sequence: TGTGCCAGCAGCTTATGGGGGCTTGGTGAAGCTTTCTTT. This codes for CASSLWGLGEAFF.

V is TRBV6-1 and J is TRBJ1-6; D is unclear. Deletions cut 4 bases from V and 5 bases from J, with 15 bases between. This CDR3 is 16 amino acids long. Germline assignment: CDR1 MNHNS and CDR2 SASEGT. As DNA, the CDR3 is TGTGCCAGCAGTGCCCTCGAGAACGGGGATAATTCACCCCTCCACTTT. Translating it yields CASSALENGDNSPLHF.